This is a list of T cell receptor beta chains from one sample in a study of T cells in Graves' hyperthyroidism and ophthalmopathy. MiXCR, run by TCRdb on the multiplex PCR reads, gives a single entry per CDR3 protein. The sample contains about 590,000 distinct CDR3 sequences, 13% to 15% of which appear only once. Sequencing was done on a sample of blood. The receptors come from a young woman with Graves' ophthalmopathy. The CDR3 runs from the conserved cysteine through the conserved F or W. D genes are given only for firm matches. A clone size is listed for some rows: how often the clone was seen (once, few, many), or a class if it is expanded.

D: .; V: TRBV10-3; J: TRBJ2-6; size: many; CDR3: CAISEGSGANVLTF; DNA: TGTGCCATCAGTGAGGGCTCTGGGGCCAACGTCCTGACTTTC
D: .; V: TRBV7-2; J: TRBJ1-2; size: .; CDR3: CASSSGTRTPNGYTF; DNA: TGTGCCAGCAGCTCCGGGACGCGAACCCCAAATGGCTACACCTTC
D: .; V: TRBV18; J: TRBJ1-1; size: few; CDR3: CASSPLGTPRVTEAFF; DNA: TGTGCCAGCTCACCTCTTGGCACCCCGCGGGTCACTGAAGCTTTCTTT
D: .; V: TRBV11-2; J: TRBJ1-1; size: many; CDR3: CASSRSPGAGTEAFF; DNA: TGTGCCAGCAGCCGCAGCCCCGGGGCGGGCACTGAAGCTTTCTTT
D: .; V: TRBV7-9; J: TRBJ2-5; size: many; CDR3: CASSSPRTIQETQYF; DNA: TGTGCCAGCAGCTCCCCAAGAACCATCCAAGAGACCCAGTACTTC
D: TRBD2; V: TRBV6-2/TRBV6-3; J: TRBJ2-2; size: .; CDR3: CADGVATSVPTGELFF; DNA: TGTGCCGACGGGGTGGCGACTAGCGTCCCCACCGGGGAGCTGTTTTTT
D: .; V: TRBV7-9; J: TRBJ1-4; size: many; CDR3: CASSLGSALWNEKLFF; DNA: TGTGCCAGCAGCTTAGGTTCGGCGCTTTGGAATGAAAAACTGTTTTTT
D: .; V: TRBV9; J: TRBJ1-4; size: many; CDR3: CASSVVAGENEKLFF; DNA: TGTGCCAGCAGCGTCGTGGCGGGGGAGAATGAAAAACTGTTTTTT
D: .; V: TRBV20-1; J: TRBJ2-7; size: many; CDR3: CSATGLASYEQYF; DNA: TGCAGTGCTACCGGACTGGCTTCCTACGAGCAGTACTTC
D: .; V: TRBV12-3/TRBV12-4; J: TRBJ2-4; size: .; CDR3: CASSLSGRLKNIQYF; DNA: TGTGCCAGCAGTTTATCGGGGCGTCTCAAAAACATTCAGTACTTC
D: TRBD1; V: TRBV19; J: TRBJ1-1; size: many; CDR3: CASSIGQGVRRAEAFF; DNA: TGTGCCAGTAGTATTGGACAGGGAGTGAGGAGGGCTGAAGCTTTCTTT
D: .; V: TRBV5-1; J: TRBJ2-3; size: many; CDR3: CASSATVTDTQYF; DNA: TGCGCCAGCAGCGCGACAGTCACAGATACGCAGTATTTT
D: TRBD2; V: TRBV20-1; J: TRBJ2-1; size: many; CDR3: CSARDPSLAGGRPYNEQFF; DNA: TGCAGTGCTAGAGATCCGTCCCTAGCGGGAGGACGCCCCTACAATGAGCAGTTCTTC
D: TRBD1; V: TRBV24-1; J: TRBJ1-2; size: few; CDR3: CATSPGGPYGYTF; DNA: TGTGCCACCAGTCCAGGGGGCCCCTATGGCTACACCTTC
D: TRBD1; V: TRBV9; J: TRBJ2-7; size: .; CDR3: CASSVDGTGSHEQYF; DNA: TGTGCCAGCAGCGTAGACGGGACAGGGTCCCACGAGCAGTACTTC
D: .; V: TRBV7-9; J: TRBJ1-2; size: many; CDR3: CASSLMPNYGYTF; DNA: TGTGCCAGCAGCTTGATGCCCAACTATGGCTACACCTTC
D: TRBD2; V: TRBV28; J: TRBJ2-3; size: .; CDR3: CASSLSAGASTDTQYF; DNA: TGTGCCAGCAGTTTGTCAGCGGGAGCAAGCACAGATACGCAGTATTTT
D: .; V: TRBV4-3; J: TRBJ2-2; size: .; CDR3: CASSQARARTTGELFF; DNA: TGCGCCAGCAGCCAAGCCCGGGCCCGAACCACCGGGGAGCTGTTTTTT
D: TRBD1; V: TRBV28; J: TRBJ1-3; size: few; CDR3: CASSSPGGSSGNTIYF; DNA: TGTGCCAGCAGTTCACCAGGGGGTTCCTCTGGAAACACCATATATTTT
D: .; V: TRBV3-1; J: TRBJ2-1; size: .; CDR3: CASSHDSSSYNEQFF; DNA: TGTGCCAGCAGCCATGACAGCTCCTCCTACAATGAGCAGTTCTTC
D: .; V: TRBV6-2/TRBV6-3; J: TRBJ2-5; size: many; CDR3: CASSQGLQETQYF; DNA: TGTGCCAGCAGCCAGGGTCTGCAAGAGACCCAGTACTTC
D: .; V: TRBV19; J: TRBJ2-7; size: .; CDR3: CASTEGPSYEQYF; DNA: TGTGCCAGTACGGAGGGGCCCTCCTACGAGCAGTACTTC
D: TRBD1; V: TRBV12-3/TRBV12-4; J: TRBJ1-2; size: many; CDR3: CASSSPGGSDGYTF; DNA: TGTGCCAGCAGTTCCCCAGGGGGGTCTGATGGCTACACCTTC
D: .; V: TRBV9; J: TRBJ2-2; size: .; CDR3: CASSASWGAGELFF; DNA: TGTGCCAGCAGCGCGTCCTGGGGCGCCGGGGAGCTGTTTTTT
D: .; V: TRBV6-1; J: TRBJ2-2; size: .; CDR3: CASAPMGNTGELFF; DNA: TGTGCCAGCGCTCCTATGGGGAACACCGGGGAGCTGTTTTTT
D: TRBD2; V: TRBV29-1; J: TRBJ2-4; size: few; CDR3: CSVLAGEVGNIQYF; DNA: TGCAGCGTTTTAGCGGGGGAGGTCGGAAACATTCAGTACTTC
D: TRBD2; V: TRBV7-9; J: TRBJ2-3; size: many; CDR3: CASSPTLAGYSSTDTQYF; DNA: TGTGCCAGCAGCCCGACTTTAGCGGGATACTCTAGCACAGATACGCAGTATTTT
D: .; V: TRBV11-3; J: TRBJ1-1; size: many; CDR3: CASSLFQGSSTEAFF; DNA: TGTGCCAGCAGCTTATTTCAGGGAAGTAGTACTGAAGCTTTCTTT
D: .; V: TRBV3-1; J: TRBJ2-1; size: many; CDR3: CASSQDHGRVDEQFF; DNA: TGTGCCAGCAGCCAAGATCATGGCAGGGTAGATGAGCAGTTCTTC
D: .; V: TRBV5-6; J: TRBJ2-5; size: few; CDR3: CASSSFGEATETQYF; DNA: TGTGCCAGCAGCTCCTTCGGGGAAGCGACAGAGACCCAGTACTTC
D: TRBD2; V: TRBV9; J: TRBJ2-1; size: many; CDR3: CASSPLAGPNEQFF; DNA: TGTGCCAGCAGCCCACTAGCGGGACCCAATGAGCAGTTCTTC
D: .; V: TRBV27; J: TRBJ2-1; size: many; CDR3: CASSFSGNYNEQFF; DNA: TGTGCCAGCAGTTTCTCGGGAAACTACAATGAGCAGTTCTTC
D: .; V: TRBV6-1; J: TRBJ2-1; size: few; CDR3: CASREEASFYNEQFF; DNA: TGTGCCAGCAGGGAAGAGGCTAGCTTCTACAATGAGCAGTTCTTC
D: TRBD1; V: TRBV12-3/TRBV12-4; J: TRBJ2-7; size: many; CDR3: CASSLGQGVYEQYF; DNA: TGTGCCAGCAGTTTAGGGCAGGGGGTCTACGAGCAGTACTTC
D: .; V: TRBV24-1; J: TRBJ1-1; size: .; CDR3: CATSSGENTEAFF; DNA: TGTGCCACCAGTTCAGGGGAGAACACTGAAGCTTTCTTT
D: TRBD2; V: TRBV20-1; J: TRBJ2-1; size: .; CDR3: CSARERGLAPNEQFF; DNA: TGCAGTGCTAGAGAGAGGGGACTAGCCCCGAATGAGCAGTTCTTC
D: .; V: TRBV5-1; J: TRBJ1-1; size: many; CDR3: CASSLGSNGMNTEAFF; DNA: TGCGCCAGCAGCTTGGGATCCAACGGGATGAACACTGAAGCTTTCTTT
D: TRBD1; V: TRBV10-3; J: TRBJ1-3; size: .; CDR3: CATHPTGDSGNTIYF; DNA: TGTGCCACCCACCCGACAGGGGACTCTGGAAACACCATATATTTT
D: .; V: TRBV20-1; J: TRBJ2-5; size: many; CDR3: CSARDWGSQETQYF; DNA: TGCAGTGCTAGAGATTGGGGTTCCCAAGAGACCCAGTACTTC
D: .; V: TRBV7-9; J: TRBJ2-7; size: .; CDR3: CASSLAQGTYGQYF; DNA: TGTGCCAGCAGCTTAGCGCAGGGAACCTACGGGCAGTACTTC
D: TRBD1; V: TRBV5-1; J: TRBJ2-2; size: .; CDR3: CASSVKSGTVSTGELFF; DNA: TGCGCCAGCAGCGTAAAGTCCGGGACAGTTTCCACCGGGGAGCTGTTTTTT
D: TRBD2; V: TRBV3-1; J: TRBJ2-7; size: many; CDR3: CASSRKTYGLADSYEQYF; DNA: TGTGCCAGCAGCCGCAAGACCTATGGACTAGCGGACTCCTACGAGCAGTACTTC
D: .; V: TRBV27; J: TRBJ1-5; size: many; CDR3: CASSFRGLSNQPQHF; DNA: TGTGCCAGCAGTTTTCGGGGACTCAGCAATCAGCCCCAGCATTTT